The 13 T cell receptor beta chains presented below share a single source sample, sequenced in a study of Graves' ophthalmopathy and Graves' hyperthyroidism. Amplified material comprised TCR beta CDR3 regions derived from RNA transcripts. First-round RT-PCR relied on HTBI primers, and a second-round multiplex PCR came next. TCRdb processed the multiplex PCR reads anew with MiXCR; each CDR3 protein has one entry. Here the sample spans 57,000 or so distinct CDR3 sequences, approximately 47% being singletons. Sequences were obtained from peripheral blood. These receptors all come from an adult woman with Graves' ophthalmopathy.

The chain employs TRBV2 and TRBJ2-1; perhaps TRBD1 as D (6 bases). The CDR3 covers 14 residues. Looked up from germline, CDR1 is SNHLY and CDR2 is FYNNEI. The germline V and J ends were trimmed by 6 bases and 5 bases, with 14 bases remaining between them. CDR3 bases: TGTGCCAGCAGACTCACAACAGGGCACAATGAGCAGTTCTTC. Translation gives CASRLTTGHNEQFF. The full variable domain, rest sourced from reference TRBV2 and TRBJ2-1, is EPEVTQTPSHQVTQMGQEVILRCVPISNHLYFYWYRQILGQKVEFLVSFYNNEISEKSEIFDDQFSVERPDGSNFTLKIRSTKLEDSAMYFCASRLTTGHNEQFFGPGTRLTVL.

This clonotype has ten or more counts. The J gene is TRBJ2-5, the V gene TRBV6-5; TRBD2 might be the D (6 bases). CDR3 length: 13 residues. Trimming left V 4 bases short and J 6 bases short, with 12 bases between. Germline CDR1 reads MNHEY; CDR2 reads SVGAGI. The CDR3 sequence is CASSFCGKQTQYF. CDR3 nucleotides: TGTGCCAGCAGTTTCTGCGGGAAGCAGACCCAGTACTTC.

About this clonotype itself: At one end, the junction sequence differs from germline, possibly due to a read error. In DNA, the CDR3 is TGTGCCAGCACTGAACTGGGTTACGGGCAGTACTTC. Its protein is CASTELGYGQYF. V gene TRBV6-1 combines with J gene TRBJ2-7; D remains ambiguous. The CDR3 consists of 12 residues. The germline CDR1 and CDR2 sequences are MNHNS and SASEGT.

This clonotype was seen once. The V call is TRBV7-2, the J call TRBJ2-1; 8 bases fit TRBD2. This CDR3 is built from 13 residues. Losses at the gene ends were 3 bases for V and 10 bases for J; bases not matched to a gene: 5. Germline V gives CDR1 SGHTA, CDR2 FQGNSA. The CDR3 nucleotides read TGTGCCAGCAGCTTCGGGTCGGGAGGGGAGCAGTTCTTC. Amino acids: CASSFGSGGEQFF.

In its sample, this clonotype was seen once. The rearrangement links TRBV12-3 or TRBV12-4 to TRBJ1-3; D unresolved. The germline V and J ends were trimmed by 8 bases and 3 bases, with 5 bases remaining between them. CDR3 length: 11 amino acids. The CDR3, as DNA: TGTGCCAGCGATAATGGAAACACCATATATTTT. This gives the protein CASDNGNTIYF.

This clonotype was seen repeatedly, ten times or more. V gene TRBV5-6 combines with J gene TRBJ2-7, with 10 positions matching TRBD1. This CDR3 is built from 15 residues. J lost 3 bases, V lost 4 bases, and 7 bases had no gene match. Germline V lookup: CDR1 SGHDT, CDR2 YYEEEE. Written as DNA, the CDR3 is TGTGCCAGCAGCGACTCCGGGACAGGGGTCTACGAGCAGTACTTC. Amino acids: CASSDSGTGVYEQYF.

V usage is TRBV3-1 and J usage is TRBJ2-7; TRBD1 matches 8 bases. V shed 1 base, J shed 3 bases, and the junction held 2 bases outside the gene matches. The CDR3 length is 14 residues. CDR1 and CDR2 (germline): LGHDT, YNNKEL (reference sequence). CDR3 nucleotides: TGTGCCAGCAGCCAAGCTGGACAGGGCTACGAGCAGTACTTC. Translation: CASSQAGQGYEQYF.

This chain joins TRBV29-1 and TRBJ2-7; D may be TRBD1 (7 bases). The CDR3 is made up of 15 amino acids. V was shortened by 4 bases and J by 3 bases, with 19 bases between the two germline ends. CDR1 SQVTM and CDR2 ANQGSEA come from the germline V gene. The CDR3 nucleotides read TGCAGCGTTGTTATGGCAGGGGGGACAGACTACGAGCAGTACTTC. Translation: CSVVMAGGTDYEQYF.

This clonotype showed up many times. This may be a read error, as it is one base from a much larger clone. This chain uses TRBV15 with TRBJ2-7; 7 positions match TRBD1. Per the germline V gene, CDR1 is LNHNV and CDR2 is YYDKDF (reference sequence). The CDR3 length is 15 residues. The CDR3 protein is CATSRDPTGIYEQHF. The CDR3 coding sequence is TGTGCCACCAGCAGAGATCCGACAGGGATCTACGAGCAGCACTTC.

The V and J genes are TRBV20-1 and TRBJ1-5; 10 bases are shared with TRBD1. The CDR3 loop spans 16 amino acids. Germline assignment: CDR1 DFQATT and CDR2 SNEGSKA (reference sequence). J was trimmed by 5 bases and V by 5 bases; bases with no gene match: 12. In nucleotides, the CDR3 is TGCAGTGCTCTAGGACCGCGCGGACAGGGGGATCAGCCCCAGCATTTT. It translates to CSALGPRGQGDQPQHF.

This clonotype has more than one count but fewer than ten. V usage is TRBV30 and J usage is TRBJ1-2, with a tentative D call TRBD1 (6 bases). V was clipped by 0 bases and J by 7 bases, with 15 bases between them. Germline lookup yields CDR1 GTSNPN and CDR2 SVGIG (reference sequence). There are 14 residues in the CDR3. The CDR3 DNA reads as TGTGCCTGGAGTGTAGGGGGGAACTTTGGTGGCTACACCTTC. Its protein product is CAWSVGGNFGGYTF.

This clonotype has at least ten counts. This sequence joins TRBV2 and TRBJ2-1; a possible D gene is TRBD2 (5 bases). V was clipped by 3 bases and J by 8 bases, with 14 bases between them. Germline assignment: CDR1 SNHLY and CDR2 FYNNEI. This CDR3 has 14 amino acids. The CDR3 protein is CASSEGLRAYEQFF. CDR3 bases: TGTGCCAGCAGTGAGGGTCTGAGGGCATATGAGCAGTTCTTC. The full variable domain, completed using reference TRBV2 and TRBJ2-1, is EPEVTQTPSHQVTQMGQEVILRCVPISNHLYFYWYRQILGQKVEFLVSFYNNEISEKSEIFDDQFSVERPDGSNFTLKIRSTKLEDSAMYFCASSEGLRAYEQFFGPGTRLTVL.

The chain joins TRBV5-1 to TRBJ1-2; D is perhaps TRBD1 (5 bases). The CDR3 runs 16 residues. Trimming left V 2 bases short and J 6 bases short, with 20 bases between. Germline CDR1 is SGHRS and CDR2 is YFSETQ. The CDR3 here is CASSFGRVNFENGYTF. The CDR3 DNA sequence: TGCGCCAGCAGCTTTGGCAGGGTGAATTTTGAGAATGGCTACACCTTC.